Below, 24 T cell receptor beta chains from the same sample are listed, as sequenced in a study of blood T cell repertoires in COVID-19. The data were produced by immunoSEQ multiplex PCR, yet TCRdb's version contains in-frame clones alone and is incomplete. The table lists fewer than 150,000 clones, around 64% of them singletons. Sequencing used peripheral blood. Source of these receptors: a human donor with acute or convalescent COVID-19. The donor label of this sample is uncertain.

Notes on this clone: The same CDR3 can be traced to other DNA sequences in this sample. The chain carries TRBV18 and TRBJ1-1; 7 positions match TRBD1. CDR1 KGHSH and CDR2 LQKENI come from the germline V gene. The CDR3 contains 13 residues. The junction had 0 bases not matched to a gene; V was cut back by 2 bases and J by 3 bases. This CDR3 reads CASSPGQDTEAFF. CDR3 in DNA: TGTGCCAGCTCACCAGGACAGGACACTGAAGCTTTCTTT.

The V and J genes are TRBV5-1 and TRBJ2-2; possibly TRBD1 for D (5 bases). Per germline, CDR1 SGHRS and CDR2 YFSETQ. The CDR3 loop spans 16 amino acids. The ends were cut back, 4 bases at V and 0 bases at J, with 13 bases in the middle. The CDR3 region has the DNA TGCGCCAGCAGCCCACAGGTTAAGTCGAACACCGGGGAGCTGTTTTTT. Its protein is CASSPQVKSNTGELFF.

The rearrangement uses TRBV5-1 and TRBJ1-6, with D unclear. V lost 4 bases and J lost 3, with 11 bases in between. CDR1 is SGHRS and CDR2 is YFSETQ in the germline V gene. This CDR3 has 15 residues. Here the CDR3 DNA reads TGCGCCAGCAGCCCCGCGCCGGGCTATAATTCACCCCTCCACTTT. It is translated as CASSPAPGYNSPLHF.

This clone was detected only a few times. CDR3 loop: CASSMSQGPQHF. DNA for the CDR3: TGTGCCAGCAGCATGTCCCAGGGTCCCCAGCATTTT. J is TRBJ1-5 and V is TRBV7-6, with D perhaps TRBD1 (5 bases). The CDR3 sequence is 12 residues long. The ends were cut back, 5 bases at V and 10 bases at J, with 12 bases in the middle. Germline CDR1 is SGHVS and CDR2 is FNYEAQ.

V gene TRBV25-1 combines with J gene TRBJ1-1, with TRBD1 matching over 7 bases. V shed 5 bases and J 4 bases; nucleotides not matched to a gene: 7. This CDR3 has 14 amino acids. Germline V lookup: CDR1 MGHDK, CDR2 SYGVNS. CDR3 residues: CASSTQAGGTEAFF. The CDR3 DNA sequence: TGTGCCAGCAGTACCCAGGCAGGGGGCACTGAAGCTTTCTTT.

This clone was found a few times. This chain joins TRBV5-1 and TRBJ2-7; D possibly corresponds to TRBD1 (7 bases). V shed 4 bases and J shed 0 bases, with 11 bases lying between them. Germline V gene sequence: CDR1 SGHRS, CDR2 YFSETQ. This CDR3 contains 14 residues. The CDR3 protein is CASSAGQLSYEQYF. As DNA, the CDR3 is TGCGCCAGCAGCGCGGGACAGCTCTCCTACGAGCAGTACTTC.

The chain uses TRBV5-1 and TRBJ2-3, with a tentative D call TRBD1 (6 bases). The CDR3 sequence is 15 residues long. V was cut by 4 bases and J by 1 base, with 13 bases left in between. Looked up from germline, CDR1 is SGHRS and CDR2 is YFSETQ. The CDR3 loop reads CASSTRAGGTDTQYF. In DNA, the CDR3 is TGCGCCAGCAGCACACGGGCAGGGGGCACAGATACGCAGTATTTT.

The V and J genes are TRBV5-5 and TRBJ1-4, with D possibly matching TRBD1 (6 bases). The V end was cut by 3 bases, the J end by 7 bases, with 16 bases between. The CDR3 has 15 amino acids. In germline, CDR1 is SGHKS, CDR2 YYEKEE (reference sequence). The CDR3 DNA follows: TGTGCCAGCAGCTCTAGACAGGCGGGGGGTGAAAAACTGTTTTTT. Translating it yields CASSSRQAGGEKLFF.

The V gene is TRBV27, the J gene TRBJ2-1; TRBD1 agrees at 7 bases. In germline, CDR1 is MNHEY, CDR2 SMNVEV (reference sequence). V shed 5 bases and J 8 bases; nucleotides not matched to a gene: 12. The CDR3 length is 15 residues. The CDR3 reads CASSRDRIGNDEQFF. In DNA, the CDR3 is TGTGCCAGCAGTAGGGACAGAATAGGGAACGATGAGCAGTTCTTC.

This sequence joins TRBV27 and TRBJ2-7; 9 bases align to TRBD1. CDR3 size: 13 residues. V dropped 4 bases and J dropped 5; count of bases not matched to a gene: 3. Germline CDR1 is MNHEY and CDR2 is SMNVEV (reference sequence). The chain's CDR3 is CASSSGQGHEQYV. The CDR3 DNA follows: TGTGCCAGCAGTTCGGGACAGGGCCACGAGCAGTACGTC.

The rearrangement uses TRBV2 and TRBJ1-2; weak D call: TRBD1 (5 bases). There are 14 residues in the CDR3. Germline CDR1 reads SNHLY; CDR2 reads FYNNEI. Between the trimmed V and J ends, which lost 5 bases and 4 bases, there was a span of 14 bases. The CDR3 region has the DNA TGTGCCAGCAGTCGGGGCGCGGGGGGCTATGGCTACACCTTC. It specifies CASSRGAGGYGYTF.

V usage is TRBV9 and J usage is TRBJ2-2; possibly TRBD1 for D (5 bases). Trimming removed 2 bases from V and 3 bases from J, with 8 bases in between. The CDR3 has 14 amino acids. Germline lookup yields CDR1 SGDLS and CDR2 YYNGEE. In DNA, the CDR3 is TGTGCCAGCAGCGTTGACAGTCACACCGGGGAGCTGTTTTTT. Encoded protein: CASSVDSHTGELFF.

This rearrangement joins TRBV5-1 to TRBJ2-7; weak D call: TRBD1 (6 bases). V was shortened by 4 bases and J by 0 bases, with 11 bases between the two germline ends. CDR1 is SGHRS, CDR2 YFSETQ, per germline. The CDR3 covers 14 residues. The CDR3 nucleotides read TGCGCCAGCAGCGACTACAGGGCCTCCTACGAGCAGTACTTC. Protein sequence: CASSDYRASYEQYF. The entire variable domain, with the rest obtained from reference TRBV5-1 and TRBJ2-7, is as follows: KAGVTQTPRYLIKTRGQQVTLSCSPISGHRSVSWYQQTPGQGLQFLFEYFSETQRNKGNFPGRFSGRQFSNSRSEMNVSTLELGDSALYLCASSDYRASYEQYFGPGTRLTVT.

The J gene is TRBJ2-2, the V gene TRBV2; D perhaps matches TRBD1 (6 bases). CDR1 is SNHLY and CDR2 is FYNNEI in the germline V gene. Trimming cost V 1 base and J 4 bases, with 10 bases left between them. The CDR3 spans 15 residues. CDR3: CASSEGRGSTGELFF. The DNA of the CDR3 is TGTGCCAGCAGTGAAGGCAGGGGTAGCACCGGGGAGCTGTTTTTT.

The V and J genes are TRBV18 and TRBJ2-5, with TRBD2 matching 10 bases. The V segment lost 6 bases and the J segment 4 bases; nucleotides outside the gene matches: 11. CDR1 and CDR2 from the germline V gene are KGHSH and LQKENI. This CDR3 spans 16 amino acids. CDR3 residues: CASSRSITSGAETQYF. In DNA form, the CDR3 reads TGTGCCAGCTCTCGATCTATAACTAGCGGGGCAGAGACCCAGTACTTC.

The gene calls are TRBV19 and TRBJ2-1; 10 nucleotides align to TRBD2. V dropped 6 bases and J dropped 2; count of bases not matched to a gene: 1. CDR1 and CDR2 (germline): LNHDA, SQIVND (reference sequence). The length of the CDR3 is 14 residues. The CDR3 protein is CASRLAGTYNEQFF. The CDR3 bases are TGTGCCAGTAGACTAGCGGGGACCTACAATGAGCAGTTCTTC. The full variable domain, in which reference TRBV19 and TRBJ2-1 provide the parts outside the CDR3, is DGGITQSPKYLFRKEGQNVTLSCEQNLNHDAMYWYRQDPGQGLRLIYYSQIVNDFQKGDIAEGYSVSREKKESFPLTVTSAQKNPTAFYLCASRLAGTYNEQFFGPGTRLTVL.

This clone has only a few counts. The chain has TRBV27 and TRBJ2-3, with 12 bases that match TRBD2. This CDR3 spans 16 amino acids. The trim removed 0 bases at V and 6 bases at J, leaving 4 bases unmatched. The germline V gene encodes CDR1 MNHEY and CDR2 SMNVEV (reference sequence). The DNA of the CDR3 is TGTGCCAGCAGTTTATCCCTAGCGGGGGGGCAGGATACGCAGTATTTT. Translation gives CASSLSLAGGQDTQYF.

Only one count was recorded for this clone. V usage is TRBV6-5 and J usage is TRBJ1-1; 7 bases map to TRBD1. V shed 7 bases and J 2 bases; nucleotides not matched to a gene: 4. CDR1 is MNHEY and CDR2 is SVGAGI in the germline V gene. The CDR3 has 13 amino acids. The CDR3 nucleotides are TGTGCCAGCACTCGGGACAGTAACACTGAAGCTTTCTTT. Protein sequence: CASTRDSNTEAFF.

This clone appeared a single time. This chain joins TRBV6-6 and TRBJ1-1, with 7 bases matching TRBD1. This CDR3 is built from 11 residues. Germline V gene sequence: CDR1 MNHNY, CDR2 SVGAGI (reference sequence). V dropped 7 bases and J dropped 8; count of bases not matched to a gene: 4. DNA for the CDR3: TGTGCCAGCACCTGGGACAGCGAAGCTTTCTTT. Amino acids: CASTWDSEAFF.

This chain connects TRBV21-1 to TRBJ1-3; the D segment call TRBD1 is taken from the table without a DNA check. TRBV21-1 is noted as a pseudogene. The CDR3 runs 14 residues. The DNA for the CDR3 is TGTGCCAGCAGCAGGGGGACAGGGGGAAACACCATATATTTT. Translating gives CASSRGTGGNTIYF.

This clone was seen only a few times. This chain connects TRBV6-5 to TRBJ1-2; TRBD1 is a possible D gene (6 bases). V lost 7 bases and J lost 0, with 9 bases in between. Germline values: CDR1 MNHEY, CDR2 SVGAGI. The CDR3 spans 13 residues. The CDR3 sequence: CASKTGANYGYTF. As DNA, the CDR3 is TGTGCCAGCAAGACAGGAGCTAACTATGGCTACACCTTC.

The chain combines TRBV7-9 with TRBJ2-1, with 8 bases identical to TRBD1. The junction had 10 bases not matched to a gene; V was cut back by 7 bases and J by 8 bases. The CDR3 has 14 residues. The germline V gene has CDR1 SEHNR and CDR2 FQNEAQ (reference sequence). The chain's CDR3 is CASTRTGSVDEQFF. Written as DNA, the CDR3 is TGTGCCAGCACCAGGACAGGGTCAGTCGATGAGCAGTTCTTC.

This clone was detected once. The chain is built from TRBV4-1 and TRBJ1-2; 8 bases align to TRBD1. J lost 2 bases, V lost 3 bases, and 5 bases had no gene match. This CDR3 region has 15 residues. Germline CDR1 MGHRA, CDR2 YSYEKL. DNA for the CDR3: TGCGCCAGCAGCCAGACAGGGGATCGCAACTATGGCTACACCTTC. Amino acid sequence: CASSQTGDRNYGYTF.

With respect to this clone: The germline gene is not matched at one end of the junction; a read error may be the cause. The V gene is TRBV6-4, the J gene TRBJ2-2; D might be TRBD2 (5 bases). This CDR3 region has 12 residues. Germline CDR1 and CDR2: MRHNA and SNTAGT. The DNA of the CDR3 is TGTGCCAGCAACCCTGCTCGCCGGGGAGCTGTTTTT. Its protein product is CASNPARRGAVF.